These 26 T cell receptor beta chains share one sample of origin, sequenced in a study of blood T cell repertoires in COVID-19. The method was immunoSEQ multiplex PCR; TCRdb's version includes in-frame clones alone and lacks a portion of them. The data hold about 46,000 clones, with around 87% observed a single time. Sequencing was carried out using peripheral blood. Receptors were obtained from a human donor in a cohort sampled during active COVID-19.

The CDR3 here is CATSKTPTNEKLFF. The DNA of the CDR3 is TGTGCCACCAGCAAGACACCAACTAATGAAAAACTGTTTTTT. The J gene is TRBJ1-4, the V gene TRBV15; D uncertain. Germline V gene lookup returns CDR1 LNHNV and CDR2 YYDKDF (reference sequence). Trimming left V 4 bases short and J 0 bases short, with 6 bases between. The CDR3 spans 14 residues.

V is TRBV21-1 and J is TRBJ1-3; the D call in the table, TRBD1, was not verified against the DNA. TRBV21-1 is assigned pseudogene status. CDR3 length equals 18 residues. The CDR3 DNA is TGTGCCAGCAGCACCACGAAAAGGGCACAGGGCCGTGGAAACACCATATATTTT. Encoded protein: CASSTTKRAQGRGNTIYF.

The rearrangement uses TRBV7-9 and TRBJ1-4, with 10 nucleotides matching TRBD1. V shed 5 bases, J shed 8 bases, and the junction held 11 bases outside the gene matches. This CDR3 has 16 residues. Germline lookup yields CDR1 SEHNR and CDR2 FQNEAQ (reference sequence). The CDR3 reads CASSVWKGQGREKLFF. The CDR3 bases are TGTGCCAGCAGCGTATGGAAGGGACAGGGGAGGGAAAAACTGTTTTTT.

CDR3 region: CASSVAGTGTNEQFF. Here the CDR3 DNA reads TGTGCCAGCAGCGTAGCGGGGACAGGGACCAATGAGCAGTTCTTC. The V call is TRBV9, the J call TRBJ2-1; 9 bases map to TRBD1. Germline V gives CDR1 SGDLS, CDR2 YYNGEE. The CDR3 spans 15 residues. The V gene end was trimmed by 0 bases and the J gene end by 6 bases; junction bases not matched to a gene: 4.

The rearrangement uses TRBV5-5 and TRBJ2-5, with 9 bases that match TRBD2. V dropped 6 bases and J dropped 3; count of bases not matched to a gene: 6. The CDR3 length is 14 residues. Germline-derived CDR1 and CDR2 are SGHKS and YYEKEE (reference sequence). CDR3 sequence (DNA): TGTGCCAGCATCCGGGCGGGGGGGAAAGAGACCCAGTACTTC. Translating gives CASIRAGGKETQYF. The variable domain in full, completed from reference TRBV5-5 and TRBJ2-5, reads DAGVTQSPTHLIKTRGQQVTLRCSPISGHKSVSWYQQVLGQGPQFIFQYYEKEERGRGNFPDRFSARQFPNYSSELNVNALLLGDSALYLCASIRAGGKETQYFGPGTRLLVL.

This clone was seen only a few times. The V gene is TRBV19, the J gene TRBJ2-7; D is undetermined. The CDR3 runs 14 residues. Germline V lookup: CDR1 LNHDA, CDR2 SQIVND (reference sequence). V was shortened by 3 bases and J by 0 bases, with 9 bases between the two germline ends. CDR3 DNA sequence: TGTGCCAGTAGTATGGGCTCACTCTCCTACGAGCAGTACTTC. Its translation: CASSMGSLSYEQYF. The full variable domain, its missing parts supplied by reference TRBV19 and TRBJ2-7, is DGGITQSPKYLFRKEGQNVTLSCEQNLNHDAMYWYRQDPGQGLRLIYYSQIVNDFQKGDIAEGYSVSREKKESFPLTVTSAQKNPTAFYLCASSMGSLSYEQYFGPGTRLTVT.

The chain carries TRBV11-2 and TRBJ1-2, with 7 bases matching TRBD1. The CDR3 is made up of 13 amino acids. Germline lookup yields CDR1 SGHAT and CDR2 FQNNGV. V gave up 5 bases and J gave up 6 bases; unmatched junction bases: 6. The CDR3 nucleotides read TGTGCCAGCAGCGCCGGGACAGCAGATGGCTACACCTTC. Translation: CASSAGTADGYTF.

This sequence joins TRBV9 and TRBJ2-2; TRBD2 matches 10 bases. The germline CDR1 and CDR2 sequences are SGDLS and YYNGEE. V gave up 3 bases and J gave up 4 bases; unmatched junction bases: 9. The CDR3 contains 17 residues. This CDR3 is CASSASLGLASTGELFF. DNA of the CDR3: TGTGCCAGCAGCGCGAGTCTGGGACTAGCGAGCACCGGGGAGCTGTTTTTT.

The chain joins TRBV7-9 to TRBJ1-3; D uncertain. CDR1 is SEHNR, CDR2 FQNEAQ, per germline (reference sequence). This CDR3 has 14 amino acids. V was cut by 5 bases and J by 0 bases, with 8 bases left in between. The CDR3 DNA reads as TGTGCCAGCAGCCCCCCCCTCTCTGGAAACACCATATATTTT. As protein: CASSPPLSGNTIYF.

There are a few counts of this clone. This chain links TRBV7-3 with TRBJ1-2; 7 nucleotides align to TRBD1. V trimming: 4 bases; J trimming: 8 bases; junction bases outside the gene matches: 7. The CDR3 extends over 13 amino acids. CDR1 is SGHTA and CDR2 is FQGTGA in the germline V gene. The CDR3 is CASSSTGYDGYTF. The DNA for the CDR3 is TGTGCCAGCAGCTCGACAGGGTATGACGGCTACACCTTC.

This chain links TRBV30 with TRBJ1-3; 7 bases match TRBD1. Unmatched junction bases numbered 2, after V lost 4 bases and J lost 2 bases. This CDR3 region has 13 residues. Germline CDR1 GTSNPN, CDR2 SVGIG (reference sequence). The CDR3 region has the DNA TGTGCCTGGACAGGGGGAACTGGAAACACCATATATTTT. Translation: CAWTGGTGNTIYF.

The V call is TRBV28, the J call TRBJ1-4; the match to TRBD1 covers 7 bases. The CDR3 consists of 15 residues. Germline assignment: CDR1 MDHEN and CDR2 SYDVKM. Unmatched junction bases numbered 13, after V lost 7 bases and J lost 8 bases. CDR3 residues: CASTTTGTVGEKLFF. The DNA for the CDR3 is TGTGCCAGCACCACGACCGGGACAGTCGGGGAAAAACTGTTTTTT.

The rearrangement joins TRBV27 to TRBJ1-2; 12 bases fit TRBD1. V lost 5 bases and J lost 9; bases outside the gene matches: 7. Per germline, CDR1 MNHEY and CDR2 SMNVEV (reference sequence). CDR3 length: 14 residues. The CDR3 loop is CASSPLGQGASYTF. In DNA form, the CDR3 reads TGTGCCAGCAGTCCCCTGGGACAGGGGGCGAGCTACACCTTC.

This clone was detected once. The rearrangement joins TRBV5-1 to TRBJ2-2; D call uncertain. This CDR3 region has 15 residues. Germline V gene lookup returns CDR1 SGHRS and CDR2 YFSETQ. The germline V and J ends were trimmed by 0 bases and 1 base, with 7 bases remaining between them. DNA of the CDR3: TGCGCCAGCAGCTTGGCAGCGAGGAACACCGGGGAGCTGTTTTTT. This translates into CASSLAARNTGELFF.

In its sample, this clone was seen a few times. The chain has TRBV13 and TRBJ2-7; D may be TRBD1 (6 bases). The V gene's germline CDR1 is PRHDT and CDR2 FYEKMQ (reference sequence). V lost 5 bases and J 3 bases, leaving 14 bases between the germline ends. The CDR3 contains 14 residues. The CDR3 reads CASSPRQDIYEQYF. DNA for the CDR3: TGTGCCAGCAGCCCACGACAGGATATCTACGAGCAGTACTTC.

This chain joins TRBV12-3 or TRBV12-4 and TRBJ1-2; 9 bases match TRBD1. Germline trimming cut 6 bases from V and 5 bases from J; bases unmatched to any gene: 4. The CDR3 has 13 residues. The CDR3 is CASSPGTGYGYTF. Here the CDR3 DNA reads TGTGCCAGCAGCCCCGGGACAGGGTATGGCTACACCTTC.

Within the sample, this clone is medium-sized. The chain combines TRBV6-2 or TRBV6-3 with TRBJ2-7, with TRBD2 identical over 14 bases. J was trimmed by 2 bases and V by 4 bases; bases with no gene match: 7. The germline V gene has CDR1 MNHEY and CDR2 SVGEGT. The CDR3 runs 17 residues. Here the CDR3 reads CASSFRTSGRTTYEQYF. The CDR3 bases are TGTGCCAGCAGTTTTAGGACTAGCGGGAGGACGACCTACGAGCAGTACTTC.

DNA of the CDR3: TGTGCCAGCAGCCCCCAAAAGACAGGTCACGAGCAGTACTTC. Its translation is CASSPQKTGHEQYF. The chain combines TRBV7-3 with TRBJ2-7; maybe TRBD1 (6 bases). Germline loops: CDR1 SGHTA, CDR2 FQGTGA. V shed 5 bases and J shed 5 bases, with 16 bases lying between them. CDR3 length equals 14 residues.

This clone occurred once. The chain uses TRBV7-2 and TRBJ1-1; D is uncertain. V was cut by 3 bases and J by 0 bases, with 5 bases left in between. Germline V gene lookup returns CDR1 SGHTA and CDR2 FQGNSA. The CDR3 length is 13 residues. The CDR3 DNA reads as TGTGCCAGCAGCTTTACGGTGAACACTGAAGCTTTCTTT. Translated, it gives CASSFTVNTEAFF.

The CDR3 nucleotides read TGTGCCAGCACCCCAGGGGGCAGGATGGGGTACGAGCAGTACTTC. As protein: CASTPGGRMGYEQYF. V usage is TRBV5-6 and J usage is TRBJ2-7; 8 bases match TRBD1. V gave up 6 bases and J gave up 4 bases; unmatched junction bases: 12. This CDR3 contains 15 residues. Germline CDR1 is SGHDT and CDR2 is YYEEEE.

The V and J genes are TRBV6-6 and TRBJ2-7; 8 bases line up with TRBD2. Germline trimming cut 2 bases from V and 5 bases from J; bases unmatched to any gene: 11. The CDR3 extends over 16 amino acids. Germline V CDR1 and CDR2: MNHNY, SVGAGI (reference sequence). The CDR3 loop is CASSYEVGTSNNEQYF. CDR3 coding DNA: TGTGCCAGCAGTTACGAGGTGGGGACTAGTAACAACGAGCAGTACTTC.

CDR3 in amino acids: CASSLVSGGSEQYF. The CDR3 DNA follows: TGTGCCAGCAGCTTGGTCAGCGGGGGTAGCGAGCAGTACTTC. The J gene is TRBJ2-7, the V gene TRBV5-6; 8 bases match TRBD2. V was clipped by 0 bases and J by 6 bases; unmatched bases: 5. The CDR3 runs to 14 residues. The germline V gene has CDR1 SGHDT and CDR2 YYEEEE.

CDR3 DNA sequence: TGTGCCAGCAGTACCCAGGACAGGGCCCCTAACTATGGCTACACCTTC. Its translation is CASSTQDRAPNYGYTF. The gene calls are TRBV6-6 and TRBJ1-2, with TRBD1 matching over 8 bases. The junction had 8 bases not matched to a gene; V was cut back by 5 bases and J by 0 bases. Germline CDR1 MNHNY, CDR2 SVGAGI (reference sequence). There are 16 residues in the CDR3.

This sequence joins TRBV2 and TRBJ2-7; no reliable D call. V lost 2 bases and J 0 bases, leaving 8 bases between the germline ends. The germline gives CDR1 SNHLY, CDR2 FYNNEI. CDR3 length equals 14 residues. The CDR3 loop is CASSETRSSYEQYF. The CDR3 nucleotides read TGTGCCAGCAGTGAAACCAGAAGCTCCTACGAGCAGTACTTC.

The V and J genes are TRBV7-2 and TRBJ1-1, with D possibly being TRBD1 (5 bases). The V gene's germline CDR1 is SGHTA and CDR2 FQGNSA. The CDR3 totals 14 residues. Trimming stripped 5 bases from V and 5 bases from J, with 15 bases between. CDR3 amino acids: CASSPQGSVTEAFF. The CDR3 DNA follows: TGTGCCAGCAGCCCCCAGGGCTCCGTAACTGAAGCTTTCTTT. Variable domain in full (rest from reference TRBV7-2 and TRBJ1-1): GAGVSQSPSNKVTEKGKDVELRCDPISGHTALYWYRQSLGQGLEFLIYFQGNSAPDKSGLPSDRFSAERTGGSVSTLTIQRTQQEDSAVYLCASSPQGSVTEAFFGQGTRLTVV.

The rearrangement uses TRBV5-1 and TRBJ2-3, with 16 bases fitting TRBD2. CDR1 and CDR2 (germline): SGHRS, YFSETQ. There are 16 residues in the CDR3. The V segment lost 3 bases and the J segment 5 bases; nucleotides outside the gene matches: 3. The chain's CDR3 is CASSSGLAGGGDTQYF. For the CDR3, the DNA is TGCGCCAGCAGCTCGGGACTAGCGGGAGGGGGAGATACGCAGTATTTT.